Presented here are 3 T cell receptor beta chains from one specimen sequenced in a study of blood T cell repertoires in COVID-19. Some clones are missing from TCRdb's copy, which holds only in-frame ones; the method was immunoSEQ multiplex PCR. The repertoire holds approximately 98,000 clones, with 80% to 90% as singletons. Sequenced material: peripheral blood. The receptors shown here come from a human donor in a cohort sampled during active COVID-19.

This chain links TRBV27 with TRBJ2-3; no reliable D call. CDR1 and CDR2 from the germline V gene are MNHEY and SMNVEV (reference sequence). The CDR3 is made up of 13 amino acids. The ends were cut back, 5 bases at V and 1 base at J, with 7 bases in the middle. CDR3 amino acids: CASSSSGTDTQYF. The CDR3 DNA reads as TGTGCCAGCAGTAGCTCGGGCACAGATACGCAGTATTTT.

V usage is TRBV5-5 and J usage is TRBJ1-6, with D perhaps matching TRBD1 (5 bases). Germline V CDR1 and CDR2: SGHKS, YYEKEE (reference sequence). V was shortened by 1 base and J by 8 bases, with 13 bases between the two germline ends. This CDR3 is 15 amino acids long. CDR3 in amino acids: CASSLTGLQYSPLHF. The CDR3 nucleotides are TGTGCCAGCAGCTTGACGGGACTTCAATATTCACCCCTCCACTTT.

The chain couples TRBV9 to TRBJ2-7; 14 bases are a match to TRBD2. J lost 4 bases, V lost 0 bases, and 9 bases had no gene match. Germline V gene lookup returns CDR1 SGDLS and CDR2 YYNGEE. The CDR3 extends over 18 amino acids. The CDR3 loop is CASSVAPGTSGSEYEQYF. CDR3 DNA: TGTGCCAGCAGCGTAGCCCCCGGGACTAGCGGGAGCGAGTACGAGCAGTACTTC.